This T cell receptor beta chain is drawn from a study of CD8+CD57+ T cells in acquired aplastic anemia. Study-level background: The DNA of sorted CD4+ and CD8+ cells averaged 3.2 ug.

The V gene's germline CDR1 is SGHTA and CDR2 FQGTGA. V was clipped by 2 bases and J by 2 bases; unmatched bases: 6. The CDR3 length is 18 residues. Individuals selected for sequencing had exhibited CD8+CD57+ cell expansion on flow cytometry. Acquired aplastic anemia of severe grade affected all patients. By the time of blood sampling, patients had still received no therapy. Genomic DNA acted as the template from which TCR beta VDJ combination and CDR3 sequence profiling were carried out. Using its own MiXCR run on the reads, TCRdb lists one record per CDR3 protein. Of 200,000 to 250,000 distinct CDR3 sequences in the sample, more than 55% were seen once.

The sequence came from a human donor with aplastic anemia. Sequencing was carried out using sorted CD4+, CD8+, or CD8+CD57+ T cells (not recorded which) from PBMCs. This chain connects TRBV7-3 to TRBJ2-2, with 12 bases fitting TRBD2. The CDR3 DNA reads TGTGCCAGCAGCTTACGGGGACTAGCGGGCGTAAACACCGGGGAGCTGTTTTTT. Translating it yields CASSLRGLAGVNTGELFF.